This paragraph reports one T cell receptor beta chain. The sample is drawn from a study of T cells in localized non-small cell lung cancer. The method was immunoSEQ multiplex PCR; TCRdb's version includes in-frame clones alone and lacks a portion of them. The sample consists of tens of thousands of clones, 70% to 90% of them appearing once. After removal of 3 bases from V and 2 bases from J, the junction contained 5 bases not matched to a gene. The CDR3 loop spans 15 amino acids. The germline gives CDR1 KGHSH, CDR2 LQKENI. Material: peripheral blood, obtained before any cancer treatment. This receptor was taken from a man between 35 and 75 years old with stage I lung adenocarcinoma. The chain uses TRBV18 and TRBJ2-5, with 8 bases aligning to TRBD1. CDR3 nucleotides: TGTGCCAGCTCACCTGGACAGGGTGGACAAGAGACCCAGTACTTC. Translation gives CASSPGQGGQETQYF.